This T cell receptor beta chain was retrieved from a study of T cell responses to AZD1222 COVID-19 vaccine. Study conclusions and caveats: CD4 TCRs associated with vaccination spanned spike, dominating at 160-218 and 743-854. It should be noted that donors were predominantly white British and more often female, and clonal diversity was possibly underestimated. Repertoires were obtained solely post-peak T cell response. Spike-specific TCRs gained breadth and depth after people received two AZD1222 doses.

The CDR3 is 15 residues long. J was trimmed by 4 bases and V by 0 bases; bases with no gene match: 4. Germline CDR1 LGHNA, CDR2 YSLEER. To note about this clone: Its specificity is not known.

This table comes from immunoSEQ multiplex PCR, and its TCRdb copy is limited to in-frame clones, with some not included. Altogether about 160,000 clones are present, 80% to 90% being singletons, with the ten largest covering 4.5% to 6.5%. V and J are TRBV4-3 and TRBJ2-5, with 8 bases aligning to TRBD2. The specimen comprised peripheral blood, sampled on day 0 of AZD1222 vaccination. The clonotype originates from an adult in good health. The CDR3 reads CASSQDQTSGETQYF. CDR3 sequence (DNA): TGCGCCAGCAGCCAAGATCAAACTAGCGGAGAGACCCAGTACTTC.